The 18 T cell receptor beta chains reported below all come from one sample, sequenced in a study of Tregs in tolerant kidney transplant recipients. Here immunoSEQ multiplex PCR was the method, and the copy in TCRdb shows in-frame clones only, minus some. The repertoire holds some 250,000 clones, with about four fifths as singletons. The sequencing sample was made of CD4+ T cells from blood. These receptors were collected from a human donor in good health.

The chain carries TRBV19 and TRBJ2-3, with a possible D match to TRBD1 (5 bases). The CDR3 length is 16 residues. V was cut by 6 bases and J by 3 bases, with 19 bases left in between. CDR1 and CDR2 from the germline V gene are LNHDA and SQIVND (reference sequence). CDR3 sequence reads: CASSTSAGWTTDTQYF. CDR3 DNA: TGTGCCAGTAGCACCAGCGCAGGGTGGACAACAGATACGCAGTATTTT.

The rearrangement uses TRBV2 and TRBJ2-7, with a tentative D call TRBD2 (6 bases). The CDR3 runs to 14 residues. Deletions cut 7 bases from V and 5 bases from J, with 18 bases between. Germline V gene data show CDR1 as SNHLY and CDR2 as FYNNEI. The CDR3 loop reads CASNRDSSFNEQYF. The DNA of the CDR3 is TGTGCCAGCAATCGGGACTCGTCGTTCAACGAGCAGTACTTC.

A single count supports this clone. The chain couples TRBV6-4 to TRBJ2-3; maybe TRBD2 (5 bases). From germline, CDR1 is MRHNA and CDR2 SNTAGT. The ends were cut back, 7 bases at V and 0 bases at J, with 14 bases in the middle. The CDR3 extends over 15 amino acids. CDR3 residues: CASKRATHSTDTQYF. CDR3 DNA: TGTGCCAGCAAGAGGGCGACCCATAGCACAGATACGCAGTATTTT.

The rearrangement uses TRBV19 and TRBJ2-1; D possibly corresponds to TRBD1 (6 bases). CDR1 and CDR2 from the germline V gene are LNHDA and SQIVND (reference sequence). This CDR3 comprises 13 residues. With 7 bases removed from V and 4 bases from J, the gap between germline ends came to 11 bases. CDR3 coding DNA: TGTGCCAGTAATACAGGGAGATACAATGAGCAGTTCTTC. As protein: CASNTGRYNEQFF.

The chain combines TRBV14 with TRBJ2-3, with D unresolved. This CDR3 comprises 11 residues. Trimming left V 7 bases short and J 2 bases short, with 4 bases between. Germline assignment: CDR1 SGHDN and CDR2 FVKESK. CDR3 bases: TGTGCCAGCACCAACACAGATACGCAGTATTTT. Protein sequence: CASTNTDTQYF.

CDR3 nucleotide sequence: TGTGCCAGCAGCTTGAGGTCATGGGGGGAGCTGTTTTTT. Residues: CASSLRSWGELFF. The chain is built from TRBV5-6 and TRBJ2-2; D uncertain. CDR3 length: 13 residues. Deletions cut 1 base from V and 8 bases from J, with 9 bases between. CDR1 is SGHDT and CDR2 is YYEEEE in the germline V gene.

This clone has more than one count but fewer than ten. The chain has TRBV2 and TRBJ2-7; TRBD1 or TRBD2 may be the D gene (5 bases each). V lost 2 bases, J lost 0 bases, and 14 bases lay in between. CDR1 and CDR2 (germline): SNHLY, FYNNEI. The CDR3 runs 16 residues. The CDR3 coding sequence is TGTGCCAGCAGTGAAACGGGACGAGCCTTCTCCTACGAGCAGTACTTC. Translated, it gives CASSETGRAFSYEQYF.

The chain is built from TRBV5-4 and TRBJ1-1; a weak D match, TRBD1 (5 bases). V gave up 0 bases and J gave up 7 bases, with 16 bases separating them. The CDR3 covers 15 residues. Per the germline V gene, CDR1 is SGHNT and CDR2 is YYREEE (reference sequence). The CDR3 sequence is CASSLDLWEGNEAFF. The CDR3 coding sequence is TGTGCCAGCAGCTTGGATCTTTGGGAGGGGAATGAAGCTTTCTTT.

The chain joins TRBV2 to TRBJ1-5, with TRBD1 matching over 8 bases. The CDR3 is 14 residues long. Germline-derived CDR1 and CDR2 are SNHLY and FYNNEI. The V gene end was trimmed by 6 bases and the J gene end by 4 bases; junction bases not matched to a gene: 5. CDR3 residues: CASRDREGNQPQHF. CDR3 bases: TGTGCCAGCAGGGACAGGGAGGGTAATCAGCCCCAGCATTTT.

The V gene is TRBV2, the J gene TRBJ2-3, with D tentatively TRBD1 (5 bases). V was pared by 9 bases and J by 0 bases, with 16 bases between. The CDR3 has 15 amino acids. The germline gives CDR1 SNHLY, CDR2 FYNNEI. The CDR3 DNA reads as TGTGCCAGTCGATGGTCGGACACAAGCACAGATACGCAGTATTTT. Translation gives CASRWSDTSTDTQYF.

This clone was counted between two and nine times. The chain employs TRBV19 and TRBJ2-6; D unresolved. CDR1 LNHDA and CDR2 SQIVND come from the germline V gene (reference sequence). The V and J ends lost 7 bases and 0 bases respectively, with 7 bases between them. This CDR3 contains 14 residues. The CDR3 region is CASTPTSGANVLTF. The CDR3 nucleotides read TGTGCCAGTACCCCAACCTCTGGGGCCAACGTCCTGACTTTC.

This sequence joins TRBV14 and TRBJ1-5; D is undetermined. Germline V gene lookup returns CDR1 SGHDN and CDR2 FVKESK. The CDR3 has 15 amino acids. V was cut by 10 bases and J by 0 bases, with 16 bases left in between. The CDR3 bases are TGTGCCAACACCTCTGGGAAAAATAGCAATCAGCCCCAGCATTTT. Its protein is CANTSGKNSNQPQHF.

V and J are TRBV5-6 and TRBJ1-1; D gene ambiguous. Trimming shortened V by 2 bases and J by 2 bases, and 10 bases separated the two germline ends. This CDR3 contains 14 residues. Germline V gene sequence: CDR1 SGHDT, CDR2 YYEEEE. CDR3 in DNA: TGTGCCAGCAGCTTACCCCATCCCAACACTGAAGCTTTCTTT. This sequence encodes CASSLPHPNTEAFF.

This clone appeared a single time. This sequence joins TRBV29-1 and TRBJ1-1; possible D gene TRBD1, 5 bases. Germline-derived CDR1 and CDR2 are SQVTM and ANQGSEA. V dropped 1 base and J dropped 4 bases, with 7 bases sitting between them. This CDR3 region has 12 residues. CDR3 protein: CSVEGDRTEAFF. The CDR3, as DNA: TGCAGCGTTGAAGGGGACCGCACTGAAGCTTTCTTT. The full variable domain, rest sourced from reference TRBV29-1 and TRBJ1-1, is SAVISQKPSRDICQRGTSLTIQCQVDSQVTMMFWYRQQPGQSLTLIATANQGSEATYESGFVIDKFPISRPNLTFSTLTVSNMSPEDSSIYLCSVEGDRTEAFFGQGTRLTVV.

The sample holds a few counts of this clone. The sample carries other DNA sequences with the same CDR3. V gene TRBV5-1 combines with J gene TRBJ1-1; TRBD1 matches 8 bases. Germline values: CDR1 SGHRS, CDR2 YFSETQ. The CDR3 length is 14 residues. V lost 1 base to trimming and J lost 4 bases; unmatched junction nucleotides: 3. The CDR3: CASSLQGAGTEAFF. Here the CDR3 DNA reads TGCGCCAGCAGCTTGCAGGGGGCGGGCACTGAAGCTTTCTTT.

The V and J genes are TRBV12-1 and TRBJ2-1. TRBV12-1 is reported as a pseudogene. CDR3 length: 12 amino acids. This CDR3 is CASSPSRNEQFF. DNA for the CDR3: TGTGCCAGCAGTCCGAGTAGGAATGAGCAGTTCTTC.

This chain joins TRBV6-5 and TRBJ2-5; 13 nucleotides align to TRBD2. The CDR3 length is 15 residues. Germline V gives CDR1 MNHEY, CDR2 SVGAGI. J lost 6 bases, V lost 5 bases, and 6 bases had no gene match. CDR3 region: CASSRQLAGGQTQYF. DNA of the CDR3: TGTGCCAGCAGTCGTCAACTAGCGGGAGGGCAGACCCAGTACTTC.

This rearrangement joins TRBV11-2 to TRBJ1-1; 10 nucleotides line up with TRBD1. Losses at the gene ends were 5 bases for V and 6 bases for J; bases not matched to a gene: 12. The CDR3 spans 16 residues. The germline V gene has CDR1 SGHAT and CDR2 FQNNGV. The CDR3 here is CASSRSKGTGVAEAFF. The CDR3 DNA sequence: TGTGCCAGCAGCCGTAGCAAGGGGACAGGGGTTGCTGAAGCTTTCTTT.